This TCR beta chain was observed in a study of identical twins. General study results and limits: Cross-sectional statistics, not tracking of the same donors, supported the conclusions. Invariant MAIT and iNKT cells are populations that could partly confound zero-insertion analyses.

For this clonotype: Its antigen is not known.

This CDR3 spans 16 amino acids. From germline, CDR1 is LGHNT and CDR2 FRNRAP. The V gene end was trimmed by 4 bases and the J gene end by 2 bases; junction bases not matched to a gene: 7. TCRdb fed the 5' RACE reads into MiXCR, producing one record per CDR3 protein. The sample comprises approximately 280,000 distinct CDR3 sequences, more than 6.5% of which are singletons, and less than 2.5% rests with the top ten. The same sample was also used in a study of yellow fever vaccine responses in identical twins.

The TCR sequence derives from a young woman in good health. The chain joins TRBV12-5 to TRBJ2-7; TRBD2 matches 11 bases. The sequenced sample consisted of memory (CD45RO+) T cells sorted from blood. The CDR3 nucleotides are TGTGCTAGTGGTTCCGCCGGGACTAGCGGAACCTACGAGCAGTACTTC. It specifies CASGSAGTSGTYEQYF.